This passage covers 29 T cell receptor beta chains from one sample sequenced in a study of cytotoxic CD8 clonotypes in ibrutinib-treated CLL. Method: immunoSEQ multiplex PCR; TCRdb's copy keeps in-frame clones and lacks some. There are about 120,000 clones in the sample; 70% to 90% occur only once, and approximately 2% lies in the top ten. The source material was PBMCs, sampled after 24 months of ibrutinib treatment. These receptors were taken from a human donor with chronic lymphocytic leukemia.

This clone appeared a single time. The CDR3 bases are TGTGCCAGCAGCCAAGTACTAGCGGGGGGTGGGAAGTTCTTC. Its translation: CASSQVLAGGGKFF. The gene calls are TRBV4-2 and TRBJ2-1; TRBD2 matches at 12 bases. Germline loops: CDR1 LGHNA, CDR2 YNFKEQ. The CDR3 has 14 amino acids. After removal of 1 base from V and 14 bases from J, the junction contained 6 bases not matched to a gene.

V is TRBV6-5 and J is TRBJ1-2; D is undetermined. Deletions cut 6 bases from V and 8 bases from J, with 13 bases between. The CDR3 totals 12 residues. The germline V gene encodes CDR1 MNHEY and CDR2 SVGAGI. The CDR3 DNA reads as TGTGCCAGCAGGGGATCCAAGGAAGGCTACACCTTC. It yields the protein CASRGSKEGYTF.

The J gene is TRBJ2-7, the V gene TRBV7-2; 12 bases map to TRBD2. The J segment lost 6 bases and the V segment lost 4 bases, leaving 7 bases of the junction unmatched. The CDR3 is 15 residues long. Germline V gene data show CDR1 as SGHTA and CDR2 as FQGNSA. The CDR3 coding sequence is TGTGCCAGCAGCTGGCTAGCGGGGGGGCATGGCGAGCAGTACTTC. It encodes CASSWLAGGHGEQYF. The full variable domain, its missing parts supplied by reference TRBV7-2 and TRBJ2-7, is GAGVSQSPSNKVTEKGKDVELRCDPISGHTALYWYRQSLGQGLEFLIYFQGNSAPDKSGLPSDRFSAERTGGSVSTLTIQRTQQEDSAVYLCASSWLAGGHGEQYFGPGTRLTVT.

The chain uses TRBV19 and TRBJ2-4; TRBD2 agrees at 10 bases. The J segment lost 0 bases and the V segment lost 6 bases, leaving 8 bases of the junction unmatched. There are 17 residues in the CDR3. The germline gives CDR1 LNHDA, CDR2 SQIVND (reference sequence). CDR3 nucleotide sequence: TGTGCCAGTAGCCCTGGAACTAGCGGGATAGCCAAAAACATTCAGTACTTC. Protein sequence: CASSPGTSGIAKNIQYF. Combining the CDR3 with reference TRBV19 and TRBJ2-4 gives the whole variable domain DGGITQSPKYLFRKEGQNVTLSCEQNLNHDAMYWYRQDPGQGLRLIYYSQIVNDFQKGDIAEGYSVSREKKESFPLTVTSAQKNPTAFYLCASSPGTSGIAKNIQYFGAGTRLSVL.

The chain has TRBV7-2 and TRBJ2-3, with 8 bases lining up with TRBD2. The CDR3 runs 13 residues. The V segment lost 3 bases and the J segment 5 bases; nucleotides outside the gene matches: 1. Germline V lookup: CDR1 SGHTA, CDR2 FQGNSA. The DNA of the CDR3 is TGTGCCAGCAGCTTCAGCGGGGGAGATACGCAGTATTTT. Its protein is CASSFSGGDTQYF.

The chain is built from TRBV28 and TRBJ1-5; 9 bases map to TRBD1. The CDR3 runs to 16 residues. The J segment lost 3 bases and the V segment lost 4 bases, leaving 7 bases of the junction unmatched. CDR1 is MDHEN, CDR2 SYDVKM, per germline. The CDR3 spells CASSSGGQGNNQPQHF. The CDR3, as DNA: TGTGCCAGCAGTTCCGGGGGACAGGGAAACAATCAGCCCCAGCATTTT.

The CDR3 here is CASSQEGLAGGLPNEQFF. For the CDR3, the DNA is TGCGCCAGCAGCCAAGAGGGACTAGCGGGGGGCCTACCCAATGAGCAGTTCTTC. The chain is built from TRBV4-1 and TRBJ2-1; 15 bases are a match to TRBD2. The J segment lost 6 bases and the V segment lost 0 bases, leaving 6 bases of the junction unmatched. Per the germline V gene, CDR1 is MGHRA and CDR2 is YSYEKL. This CDR3 spans 18 amino acids.

The chain employs TRBV5-5 and TRBJ1-3, with 7 positions matching TRBD1. Germline CDR1 reads SGHKS; CDR2 reads YYEKEE (reference sequence). The J segment lost 0 bases and the V segment lost 4 bases, leaving 7 bases of the junction unmatched. The CDR3 has 16 amino acids. As DNA, the CDR3 is TGTGCCAGCAGCACCCGGGACAGAGTCTCTGGAAACACCATATATTTT. Translation gives CASSTRDRVSGNTIYF.

This sequence joins TRBV4-1 and TRBJ2-3, with 16 bases lining up with TRBD2. The CDR3 contains 20 residues. J lost 0 bases, V lost 4 bases, and 10 bases had no gene match. CDR1 and CDR2 (germline): MGHRA, YSYEKL. The DNA for the CDR3 is TGCGCCAGCAGCCGGGACGGGACTAGCGGGGGGGGATCTAGCACAGATACGCAGTATTTT. Its protein is CASSRDGTSGGGSSTDTQYF.

V usage is TRBV28 and J usage is TRBJ1-1, with D hard to call. Trimming pared 7 bases from V and 1 base from J, leaving 13 bases between. CDR1 and CDR2 (germline): MDHEN, SYDVKM. The CDR3 length is 14 residues. The CDR3: CASKGPTENTEAFF. Written as DNA, the CDR3 is TGTGCCAGCAAAGGGCCGACGGAGAACACTGAAGCTTTCTTT.

The V call is TRBV6-1, the J call TRBJ2-2; 7 bases agree with TRBD1. Trimming cost V 2 bases and J 5 bases; bases outside gene matches: 11. The CDR3 spans 17 residues. Germline CDR1 and CDR2: MNHNS and SASEGT. The DNA of the CDR3 is TGTGCCAGCAGTGAATCCCGACAGGGCTGGTATACCGGGGAGCTGTTTTTT. It specifies CASSESRQGWYTGELFF.

This sequence joins TRBV5-4 and TRBJ2-5; the D call may be TRBD1 or TRBD2 (6 bases each). From germline, CDR1 is SGHNT and CDR2 YYREEE (reference sequence). Trimming removed 5 bases at V and 3 bases at J, with 17 bases between. The CDR3 runs to 15 residues. Here the CDR3 reads CASSMEGYREETQYF. The CDR3 DNA sequence: TGTGCCAGCAGTATGGAGGGATACAGGGAAGAGACCCAGTACTTC.

The V and J genes are TRBV7-2 and TRBJ1-2; D is perhaps TRBD1 (6 bases). This CDR3 contains 15 residues. V lost 4 bases, J lost 4 bases, and 16 bases lay in between. Looked up from germline, CDR1 is SGHTA and CDR2 is FQGNSA. CDR3 loop: CASSSYRDYGYGYTF. The CDR3 DNA follows: TGTGCCAGCAGCTCATACAGGGATTATGGCTATGGCTACACCTTC.

The V gene is TRBV21-1, the J gene TRBJ2-1; the table's D gene call, TRBD1, was not cross checked with the DNA. TRBV21-1 is annotated as a pseudogene. The CDR3 length is 17 residues. CDR3 protein: CASSKFSRDRAFNEQFF. In DNA form, the CDR3 reads TGTGCCAGCAGCAAATTCAGTAGGGACAGGGCTTTCAATGAGCAGTTCTTC.

The V call is TRBV28, the J call TRBJ1-1; 9 bases line up with TRBD1. The V and J ends lost 4 bases and 3 bases, in that order; junction bases with no gene match: 6. This CDR3 has 15 amino acids. In germline, CDR1 is MDHEN, CDR2 SYDVKM. The CDR3, as DNA: TGTGCCAGCAGTTCCCCGGACAGGGGTTACACTGAAGCTTTCTTT. Its protein is CASSSPDRGYTEAFF.

This rearrangement joins TRBV19 to TRBJ2-7; a possible D gene is TRBD1 (6 bases). Germline CDR1 is LNHDA and CDR2 is SQIVND (reference sequence). Trimming shortened V by 5 bases and J by 2 bases, and 13 bases separated the two germline ends. The CDR3 spans 14 residues. The CDR3 here is CASSLGQSTYEQYF. In DNA form, the CDR3 reads TGTGCCAGTAGTCTTGGACAGTCAACCTACGAGCAGTACTTC.

About this clone itself: Other DNA sequences in this specimen translate into the identical CDR3. V and J are TRBV27 and TRBJ2-6; unclear D gene. V shed 5 bases and J shed 0 bases, with 5 bases lying between them. CDR3 length: 14 amino acids. CDR1 and CDR2 from the germline V gene are MNHEY and SMNVEV (reference sequence). The DNA of the CDR3 is TGTGCCAGCAGTCGAAACTCTGGGGCCAACGTCCTGACTTTC. Translation gives CASSRNSGANVLTF. Complete variable domain (other parts from reference TRBV27 and TRBJ2-6): EAQVTQNPRYLITVTGKKLTVTCSQNMNHEYMSWYRQDPGLGLRQIYYSMNVEVTDKGDVPEGYKVSRKEKRNFPLILESPSPNQTSLYFCASSRNSGANVLTFGAGSRLTVL.

The chain is built from TRBV28 and TRBJ2-5; 12 nucleotides match TRBD1. CDR3 length: 14 amino acids. CDR1 and CDR2 (germline): MDHEN, SYDVKM. Trimming cost V 6 bases and J 5 bases; bases outside gene matches: 4. The CDR3 DNA follows: TGTGCCAGCAGGGGACAGGGGGCAGGGGAGACCCAGTACTTC. Its protein product is CASRGQGAGETQYF.

Here the CDR3 DNA reads TGTGCCAGCCGGGGGACGAACACTGAAGCTTTCTTT. This sequence encodes CASRGTNTEAFF. The genes are TRBV6-5 and TRBJ1-1, with D possibly TRBD1 on 5 matching bases. There are 12 residues in the CDR3. Per the germline V gene, CDR1 is MNHEY and CDR2 is SVGAGI. V lost 8 bases to trimming and J lost 1 base, with 8 bases between them.

V and J are TRBV6-1 and TRBJ2-7; perhaps D is TRBD1 or TRBD2 (5 bases each). CDR3 length: 13 amino acids. V lost 8 bases and J 0 bases, leaving 11 bases between the germline ends. CDR1 and CDR2 from the germline V gene are MNHNS and SASEGT. CDR3 residues: CASRPGTSYEQYF. The CDR3 nucleotides read TGTGCCAGCCGCCCCGGGACCTCCTACGAGCAGTACTTC.

This clone occurred once. This rearrangement joins TRBV5-1 to TRBJ2-7; D is unclear. The CDR3 totals 10 residues. Germline V gene sequence: CDR1 SGHRS, CDR2 YFSETQ. Trimming cost V 3 bases and J 4 bases, with 2 bases left between them. CDR3 sequence reads: CASSWYEQYF. CDR3 DNA sequence: TGCGCCAGCAGCTGGTACGAGCAGTACTTC. Full variable domain (remainder filled in from reference TRBV5-1 and TRBJ2-7): KAGVTQTPRYLIKTRGQQVTLSCSPISGHRSVSWYQQTPGQGLQFLFEYFSETQRNKGNFPGRFSGRQFSNSRSEMNVSTLELGDSALYLCASSWYEQYFGPGTRLTVT.

The chain recombines TRBV5-5 with TRBJ1-1; maybe TRBD1 (5 bases). From germline, CDR1 is SGHKS and CDR2 YYEKEE (reference sequence). The ends were cut back, 0 bases at V and 2 bases at J, with 20 bases in the middle. This CDR3 comprises 18 residues. The CDR3 sequence is CASSLETNRARANTEAFF. DNA for the CDR3: TGTGCCAGCAGCTTGGAAACCAATAGGGCCAGGGCAAACACTGAAGCTTTCTTT.

In its sample, this clone was seen once. The V call is TRBV28, the J call TRBJ2-7; either TRBD1 or TRBD2 may fit D (5 bases each). CDR1 is MDHEN, CDR2 SYDVKM, per germline. V was shortened by 7 bases and J by 2 bases, with 12 bases between the two germline ends. CDR3 length equals 13 residues. As DNA, the CDR3 is TGTGCCAGCACCAAACGGGGCCCCTACGAGCAGTACTTC. This translates into CASTKRGPYEQYF.

This chain uses TRBV7-2 with TRBJ1-3, with D uncertain. The V end lost 0 bases, the J end lost 6 bases, and 9 bases lay between the germline ends. This CDR3 has 14 residues. CDR1 and CDR2 from the germline V gene are SGHTA and FQGNSA. The CDR3 is CASSLARPENTIYF. Here the CDR3 DNA reads TGTGCCAGCAGCTTAGCGCGCCCTGAAAACACCATATATTTT.

J is TRBJ2-5 and V is TRBV4-1; D might be TRBD1 or TRBD2, each matching 5 bases. Looked up from germline, CDR1 is MGHRA and CDR2 is YSYEKL. The CDR3 is made up of 17 amino acids. The germline V and J ends were trimmed by 0 bases and 1 base, with 15 bases remaining between them. The CDR3 sequence: CASSQDRDGVPQETQYF. DNA of the CDR3: TGCGCCAGCAGCCAAGATCGGGACGGGGTCCCCCAAGAGACCCAGTACTTC.

The J gene is TRBJ2-3, the V gene TRBV4-1, with 8 bases aligning to TRBD2. CDR1 and CDR2 (germline): MGHRA, YSYEKL. V dropped 5 bases and J dropped 5; count of bases not matched to a gene: 9. The CDR3 spans 15 residues. The CDR3, as DNA: TGCGCCAGCAGCAGGAGCGGGAGTGTAGGAGATACGCAGTATTTT. This encodes CASSRSGSVGDTQYF.

The CDR3: CASSVSLAGGRQQHEQFF. The CDR3 DNA follows: TGTGCCAGCAGCGTAAGTCTAGCGGGGGGCCGGCAACAGCATGAGCAGTTCTTC. The chain employs TRBV9 and TRBJ2-1; TRBD2 matches 11 bases. V trimming: 1 base; J trimming: 8 bases; junction bases outside the gene matches: 14. CDR1 is SGDLS and CDR2 is YYNGEE in the germline V gene. The CDR3 is 18 residues long.

The rearrangement joins TRBV12-5 to TRBJ2-3; possibly TRBD2 for D (6 bases). The CDR3 sequence is 18 residues long. V lost 0 bases, J lost 0 bases, and 16 bases lay in between. CDR1 is LGHNT and CDR2 is FRNRAP in the germline V gene. The chain's CDR3 is CASGLVLNRGGSTDTQYF. CDR3 nucleotides: TGTGCTAGTGGTTTGGTACTAAACCGGGGAGGTAGCACAGATACGCAGTATTTT. The full variable domain, its missing parts supplied by reference TRBV12-5 and TRBJ2-3, is DARVTQTPRHKVTEMGQEVTMRCQPILGHNTVFWYRQTMMQGLELLAYFRNRAPLDDSGMPKDRFSAEMPDATLATLKIQPSEPRDSAVYFCASGLVLNRGGSTDTQYFGPGTRLTVL.

The V call is TRBV7-3, the J call TRBJ2-2, with 7 bases matching TRBD2. CDR3 length equals 15 residues. V shed 5 bases and J 5 bases; nucleotides not matched to a gene: 8. Germline CDR1 and CDR2: SGHTA and FQGTGA. Here the CDR3 DNA reads TGTGCCAGCAGCACAGCGGGGCAAGCTACCGGGGAGCTGTTTTTT. The encoded protein is CASSTAGQATGELFF.